The rows below give T cell receptor beta chains drawn from one sample of a study of blood T cell repertoires in COVID-19. Profiled with immunoSEQ multiplex PCR; TCRdb holds only in-frame clones, not every one. The sample has about half a million clones, approximately 85% seen once. Sequenced sample: peripheral blood. The receptors stem from a human donor in a cohort sampled during active COVID-19. The CDR3 runs from the conserved cysteine through the conserved F or W. The order of the fields is V gene, J gene, clone size, D gene, CDR3 protein, CDR3 DNA. A D gene is named only where the DNA matches it firmly. Only some rows state a clone size, as once, few, many or a class for expanded clones.

>TRBV5-8|TRBJ2-5|.|.
CASRSDSFPQYF
TGTGCCAGCAGGTCGGACAGTTTTCCCCAGTACTTC
>TRBV5-6|TRBJ1-2|.|.
CASRNGRSEGYTF
TGTGCCAGCAGGAACGGGAGGAGTGAGGGCTACACCTTC
>TRBV24-1|TRBJ1-1|.|.
CATSETGVSRAFF
TGTGCCACCAGCGAGACAGGCGTTTCGCGAGCTTTCTTT
>TRBV3-1/TRBV3-2|TRBJ2-3|.|TRBD1
CASSQGQGTGDTQYF
TGTGCCAGCAGCCAAGGACAGGGGACCGGAGATACGCAGTATTTT
>TRBV19|TRBJ2-7|.|.
CASSPKGQGNTHEQYF
TGTGCCAGTAGTCCCAAGGGGCAGGGAAACACCCACGAGCAGTACTTC
>TRBV29-1|TRBJ2-1|.|.
CSVEPSSYNEQFF
TGCAGCGTTGAGCCGAGCTCCTACAATGAGCAGTTCTTC
>TRBV19|TRBJ2-7|.|.
CASSISFGQKYYEQYF
TGTGCCAGTAGTATATCGTTCGGACAGAAGTACTACGAGCAGTACTTC
>TRBV10-3|TRBJ2-7|.|TRBD1
CAIKSPTGFPYEQYF
TGTGCCATCAAGTCCCCGACAGGGTTTCCCTACGAGCAGTACTTC
>TRBV27|TRBJ2-1|.|.
CASGWVTVNEQFF
TGTGCCAGCGGGTGGGTGACAGTGAATGAGCAGTTCTTC
>TRBV7-2|TRBJ2-3|once|.
CASSWAGLTDTQYF
TGTGCCAGCAGCTGGGCGGGACTCACAGATACGCAGTATTTT
>TRBV6-5|TRBJ2-2|few|TRBD1
CASSFTPGQRVGELFF
TGTGCCAGCAGTTTCACCCCGGGACAGAGGGTCGGGGAGCTGTTTTTT
>TRBV9|TRBJ2-3|.|TRBD2
CASSPGLAGGTDTQYF
TGTGCCAGCAGCCCCGGTTTAGCGGGAGGTACAGATACGCAGTATTTT
>TRBV5-1|TRBJ2-7|.|TRBD2
CASSLGLAGGQTYEQYF
TGCGCCAGCAGCCTCGGACTAGCGGGAGGACAGACCTACGAGCAGTACTTC
>TRBV21-1|TRBJ2-5|.|.
CASSNPRGRVKQETQYF
TGTGCCAGCAGCAATCCTAGGGGGCGGGTAAAGCAAGAGACCCAGTACTTC
>TRBV14|TRBJ2-5|.|.
CASSQDGETQYF
TGTGCCAGCAGCCAAGACGGAGAGACCCAGTACTTC
>TRBV28|TRBJ1-1|.|TRBD1
CASGPRQGAKEAFF
TGTGCCAGCGGTCCTAGACAGGGGGCAAAAGAAGCTTTCTTT
>TRBV15|TRBJ2-7|once|.
CATSRPGGNEQYF
TGTGCCACCAGCAGACCGGGGGGCAACGAGCAGTACTTC
>TRBV4-2|TRBJ1-6|.|TRBD1
CASSQDILGGQGNSPLHF
TGTGCCAGCAGCCAAGATATCTTAGGAGGACAGGGGAATTCACCCCTCCACTTT
>TRBV19|TRBJ1-3|.|TRBD1
CASGRDSTGGNTIYF
TGTGCCAGTGGCCGGGACAGTACGGGCGGAAACACCATATATTTT
>TRBV5-4|TRBJ2-1|.|TRBD2
CASSSGLAGLTASYNEQFF
TGTGCCAGCAGCTCTGGACTAGCCGGTTTGACTGCCTCCTACAATGAGCAGTTCTTC
>TRBV27|TRBJ2-7|.|.
CASSLSLGDEQYF
TGTGCCAGCAGTTTATCGTTAGGGGACGAGCAGTACTTC
>TRBV11-1|TRBJ1-4|.|.
CASRLQQGTHEKLFF
TGTGCCAGCAGATTGCAACAGGGAACCCATGAAAAACTGTTTTTT
>TRBV5-1|TRBJ2-5|once|TRBD1
CASSSLQGQGEETQYF
TGCGCCAGCAGCTCCCTACAGGGACAGGGGGAAGAGACCCAGTACTTC
>TRBV7-2|TRBJ1-3|.|TRBD1
CASSLGTGGSHSGNTIYF
TGTGCCAGCAGCTTAGGGACAGGGGGCTCCCACAGTGGAAACACCATATATTTT
>TRBV11-2|TRBJ1-4|.|.
CASSLAGTGLFF
TGTGCCAGCAGCTTAGCGGGCACAGGGCTGTTTTTT
>TRBV30|TRBJ2-2|.|TRBD1
CAWSSTGGGELFF
TGTGCCTGGAGTTCCACAGGGGGCGGAGAGCTGTTTTTT
>TRBV10-3|TRBJ1-1|.|.
CAISESEGNTEAFF
TGTGCCATCAGTGAGTCGGAGGGTAACACTGAAGCTTTCTTT
>TRBV28|TRBJ1-5|.|TRBD1
CASSHSMQGVSNQPQHF
TGTGCCAGCAGTCATTCTATGCAGGGGGTATCAAATCAGCCCCAGCATTTT